The 31 T cell receptor beta chains below all came from one sample that was sequenced in a study of shared T cell receptors in the human thymus. Using immunoSEQ multiplex PCR, the repertoire was profiled, and TCRdb retains in-frame clones only, with some absent. The data contain about 660,000 clones, 87% of them singletons. The same specimen was also included in a second study, on human thymus T cells.

The sample consisted of thymocytes. These receptors were taken from a boy in the first two years of life with a congenital heart defect.

The chain recombines TRBV11-2 with TRBJ2-3, with TRBD1 matching over 7 bases. The junction had 5 bases not matched to a gene; V was cut back by 5 bases and J by 3 bases. CDR3 length equals 14 residues. Germline CDR1 is SGHAT and CDR2 is FQNNGV. This CDR3 is CASSLYRGTDTQYF. In DNA, the CDR3 is TGTGCCAGCAGCCTATACAGGGGTACAGATACGCAGTATTTT.

This clone was detected only once. This chain links TRBV6-5 with TRBJ2-5; 10 bases align to TRBD1. Per the germline V gene, CDR1 is MNHEY and CDR2 is SVGAGI. With V trimmed by 3 bases and J by 2 bases, 6 bases remained unmatched. This CDR3 has 16 residues. The CDR3 bases are TGTGCCAGCAGTTATGGACAGGGGGAACAACAAGAGACCCAGTACTTC. It translates to CASSYGQGEQQETQYF.

This clone was seen once. The DNA for the CDR3 is TGTGCCAGCAGCGTAGCAGGGACTAGCGGAGCCAAAAACATTCAGTACTTC. Residues: CASSVAGTSGAKNIQYF. The V and J genes are TRBV9 and TRBJ2-4; TRBD2 agrees at 11 bases. The CDR3 totals 17 residues. The germline CDR1 and CDR2 sequences are SGDLS and YYNGEE. With 0 bases clipped from V and 0 bases from J, the junction kept 2 bases outside the gene matches.

This clone was recorded a few times. The sample contains more than one DNA sequence encoding this CDR3. This chain connects TRBV25-1 to TRBJ1-6, with D maybe TRBD1 (5 bases). The germline gives CDR1 MGHDK, CDR2 SYGVNS. V was trimmed by 3 bases and J by 11 bases, leaving 23 bases between them. The CDR3 extends over 17 amino acids. CDR3 DNA: TGTGCCAGCAGTGACGATCGTTGGGGCGTCGACATCCCACCCCTCCACTTT. Translating it yields CASSDDRWGVDIPPLHF.

This rearrangement joins TRBV5-6 to TRBJ2-7, with D tentatively TRBD2 (5 bases). Germline loops: CDR1 SGHDT, CDR2 YYEEEE. The V and J ends lost 4 bases and 2 bases respectively, with 10 bases between them. The CDR3 is 13 amino acids. The CDR3 reads CASSPRETYEQYF. CDR3 sequence (DNA): TGTGCCAGCAGCCCTAGGGAGACCTACGAGCAGTACTTC.

A word on this clone: Other DNA sequences within the sample encode an identical CDR3. This chain links TRBV27 with TRBJ1-6, with D maybe TRBD1 (5 bases). The CDR3 is 15 amino acids. V lost 5 bases to trimming and J lost 4 bases, with 12 bases between them. CDR1 is MNHEY and CDR2 is SMNVEV in the germline V gene (reference sequence). The CDR3 bases are TGTGCCAGCAGTCTCACCGGGACTTATAATTCACCCCTCCACTTT. This sequence encodes CASSLTGTYNSPLHF.

This chain connects TRBV5-4 to TRBJ2-7; 11 bases map to TRBD1. V lost 3 bases and J lost 4; bases outside the gene matches: 9. Germline lookup yields CDR1 SGHNT and CDR2 YYREEE (reference sequence). This CDR3 region has 16 residues. CDR3 DNA sequence: TGTGCCAGCAGCTCTAAAACCGGACAGGGGGCATACGAGCAGTACTTC. Translation gives CASSSKTGQGAYEQYF.

The V gene is TRBV28, the J gene TRBJ2-1, with TRBD1 identical over 8 bases. This CDR3 has 18 residues. V lost 1 base and J lost 4; bases outside the gene matches: 12. Germline values: CDR1 MDHEN, CDR2 SYDVKM. CDR3 sequence: CASSLSMARTGRYNEQFF. CDR3 nucleotides: TGTGCCAGCAGTTTATCAATGGCCCGGACAGGGCGATACAATGAGCAGTTCTTC.

V usage is TRBV27 and J usage is TRBJ2-2, with TRBD1 as a possible D gene (6 bases). V lost 4 bases, J lost 11 bases, and 29 bases lay in between. The CDR3 sequence is 18 residues long. The germline V gene has CDR1 MNHEY and CDR2 SMNVEV (reference sequence). The CDR3 spells CASSYRARDTSGRFELFF. DNA of the CDR3: TGTGCCAGCAGTTATAGGGCCCGGGACACCTCAGGGCGGTTTGAGCTGTTTTTT.

The chain uses TRBV11-2 and TRBJ1-6, with D perhaps TRBD1 (5 bases). The CDR3 spans 17 residues. V was pared by 5 bases and J by 3 bases, with 17 bases between. The germline CDR1 and CDR2 sequences are SGHAT and FQNNGV. The CDR3 reads CASSGARDAIYNSPLHF. CDR3 nucleotide sequence: TGTGCCAGCAGCGGGGCCAGGGATGCCATCTATAATTCACCCCTCCACTTT.

On this clone itself: An end of the junction does not agree with germline; a read error may underlie this. Other DNA sequences from this sample encode an identical CDR3 as well. The chain links TRBV4-3 to TRBJ1-6; D gene ambiguous. Per the germline V gene, CDR1 is LGHNA and CDR2 is YSLEER. The CDR3 runs 17 residues. Written as DNA, the CDR3 is TGCGCCAGCAGCCAAGAGGCGGGGAGATCCTATAATTCCCCCCTCCACTTT. This sequence encodes CASSQEAGRSYNSPLHF.

The chain has TRBV7-9 and TRBJ2-5, with 13 bases lining up with TRBD2. The CDR3 runs 18 residues. J gave up 1 base and V 3 bases, and 8 bases lay outside the gene matches. In germline, CDR1 is SEHNR, CDR2 FQNEAQ (reference sequence). The CDR3 region is CASSFWMGLAGTQETQYF. The DNA of the CDR3 is TGTGCCAGCAGCTTTTGGATGGGACTAGCGGGGACCCAAGAGACCCAGTACTTC.

The chain links TRBV18 to TRBJ2-7; the D is unclear. Between the trimmed V and J ends, which lost 4 bases and 1 base, there was a span of 17 bases. Germline loops: CDR1 KGHSH, CDR2 LQKENI. CDR3 length: 16 residues. CDR3 sequence reads: CASSRDARLLSYEQYF. The CDR3 coding sequence is TGTGCCAGCTCACGAGACGCCAGACTTCTTTCCTACGAGCAGTACTTC.

The chain uses TRBV7-2 and TRBJ1-5; D may be TRBD1 (5 bases). V lost 0 bases, J lost 4 bases, and 16 bases lay in between. CDR1 SGHTA and CDR2 FQGNSA come from the germline V gene. The CDR3 is made up of 17 amino acids. CDR3 protein: CASSLARSGGFNQPQHF. In nucleotides, the CDR3 is TGTGCCAGCAGCTTAGCAAGGAGCGGGGGATTTAATCAGCCCCAGCATTTT.

This clone was seen just once. Here the CDR3 reads CASRGAGASYNEQFF. For the CDR3, the DNA is TGTGCCAGCAGGGGGGCGGGAGCGTCCTACAATGAGCAGTTCTTC. This rearrangement joins TRBV6-5 to TRBJ2-1; the D gene is possibly TRBD2 (7 bases). Trimming left V 6 bases short and J 1 base short, with 13 bases between. The CDR3 consists of 15 residues. Germline lookup yields CDR1 MNHEY and CDR2 SVGAGI.

Concerning this clone: The same CDR3 arises from other DNA sequences in this sample as well. The gene calls are TRBV19 and TRBJ1-6; 9 nucleotides match TRBD1. Trimming removed 3 bases from V and 7 bases from J; junction bases left unmatched: 1. CDR1 is LNHDA and CDR2 is SQIVND in the germline V gene (reference sequence). The CDR3 has 14 amino acids. The DNA for the CDR3 is TGTGCCAGTAGTATGACAGGGGGAAATTCACCCCTCCACTTT. Translating gives CASSMTGGNSPLHF.

V usage is TRBV6-1 and J usage is TRBJ2-1, with TRBD1 matching over 8 bases. The CDR3 consists of 16 residues. Trimming removed 2 bases from V and 3 bases from J; junction bases left unmatched: 6. CDR1 and CDR2 from the germline V gene are MNHNS and SASEGT. The CDR3 is CASSETGTGHYNEQFF. CDR3 sequence (DNA): TGTGCCAGCAGTGAAACAGGGACAGGCCACTACAATGAGCAGTTCTTC.

CDR3: CSVVEGINYGYTF. CDR3 nucleotides: TGCAGCGTTGTAGAGGGCATAAACTATGGCTACACCTTC. V and J are TRBV29-1 and TRBJ1-2; no definite D call. This CDR3 contains 13 residues. Germline loops: CDR1 SQVTM, CDR2 ANQGSEA. V shed 4 bases and J shed 2 bases, with 11 bases lying between them.

V is TRBV7-9 and J is TRBJ2-7; D perhaps matches TRBD1 (7 bases). This CDR3 spans 15 amino acids. The V and J ends lost 5 bases and 2 bases respectively, with 16 bases between them. CDR1 SEHNR and CDR2 FQNEAQ come from the germline V gene (reference sequence). DNA for the CDR3: TGTGCCAGCAGCACGACTAGGGACAGAGCCTACGAGCAGTACTTC. It specifies CASSTTRDRAYEQYF.

The chain recombines TRBV30 with TRBJ2-5; D possibly corresponds to TRBD2 (5 bases). Germline V gene data show CDR1 as GTSNPN and CDR2 as SVGIG (reference sequence). This CDR3 comprises 16 residues. V was cut by 0 bases and J by 5 bases, with 19 bases left in between. In nucleotides, the CDR3 is TGTGCCTGGAGTGTAGGTGGGAGTGGTTTAAGGGAGACCCAGTACTTC. Protein: CAWSVGGSGLRETQYF.

This clone was seen more than once but under ten times. The chain is built from TRBV6-6 and TRBJ2-2, with D uncertain. V was pared by 4 bases and J by 3 bases, with 12 bases between. This CDR3 is built from 15 residues. Germline V gene data show CDR1 as MNHNY and CDR2 as SVGAGI (reference sequence). The CDR3 coding sequence is TGTGCCAGCAGTTCACTATTGACCTACACCGGGGAGCTGTTTTTT. It specifies CASSSLLTYTGELFF.

V gene TRBV5-1 combines with J gene TRBJ1-4; D is ambiguous. V was pared by 3 bases and J by 8 bases, with 11 bases between. CDR3 length: 13 amino acids. Germline V gene data show CDR1 as SGHRS and CDR2 as YFSETQ. CDR3 in amino acids: CASSSRLGEKLFF. DNA for the CDR3: TGCGCCAGCAGCTCCAGGCTGGGCGAAAAACTGTTTTTT.

This clone has a single count. CDR3 in DNA: TGTGCCAGCAGCTTAGAGGGGGCAGGGGGCATGGTAGGCTATGGCTACACCTTC. Translated: CASSLEGAGGMVGYGYTF. V gene TRBV11-2 combines with J gene TRBJ1-2, with 8 bases aligning to TRBD1. This CDR3 has 18 amino acids. V lost 0 bases and J lost 4; bases outside the gene matches: 13. CDR1 is SGHAT, CDR2 FQNNGV, per germline.

The CDR3 region is CASSASGSGELFF. In nucleotides, the CDR3 is TGTGCCAGCAGCGCCTCGGGGTCCGGGGAGCTGTTTTTT. The chain joins TRBV6-1 to TRBJ2-2, with TRBD2 as a possible D gene (5 bases). In germline, CDR1 is MNHNS, CDR2 SASEGT. Trimming took 6 bases from V and 6 from J, leaving 11 bases between them. The CDR3 has 13 amino acids.

V usage is TRBV7-2 and J usage is TRBJ2-4; a possible D gene is TRBD2 (6 bases). V was trimmed by 6 bases and J by 0 bases, leaving 21 bases between them. This CDR3 is 18 amino acids long. Germline values: CDR1 SGHTA, CDR2 FQGNSA. The chain's CDR3 is CASRSTTKRALAKNIQYF. DNA for the CDR3: TGTGCCAGCAGATCCACAACGAAGCGGGCACTAGCCAAAAACATTCAGTACTTC.

This clone was picked up a small number of times. The genes are TRBV15 and TRBJ2-1, with 9 bases fitting TRBD1. CDR3 size: 15 residues. Germline loops: CDR1 LNHNV, CDR2 YYDKDF (reference sequence). After removal of 0 bases from V and 6 bases from J, the junction contained 3 bases not matched to a gene. The CDR3 reads CATSREGQGGNEQFF. The CDR3, as DNA: TGTGCCACCAGCAGAGAGGGACAGGGCGGCAATGAGCAGTTCTTC. Variable domain in full (rest from reference TRBV15 and TRBJ2-1): DAMVIQNPRYQVTQFGKPVTLSCSQTLNHNVMYWYQQKSSQAPKLLFHYYDKDFNNEADTPDNFQSRRPNTSFCFLDIRSPGLGDTAMYLCATSREGQGGNEQFFGPGTRLTVL.

The J gene is TRBJ1-5, the V gene TRBV18, with 9 nucleotides matching TRBD1. There are 16 residues in the CDR3. Germline lookup yields CDR1 KGHSH and CDR2 LQKENI. The J segment lost 6 bases and the V segment lost 4 bases, leaving 10 bases of the junction unmatched. CDR3: CASSLPPGQGSQPQHF. In DNA, the CDR3 is TGTGCCAGCTCACTCCCACCGGGACAGGGTAGTCAGCCCCAGCATTTT.

This chain uses TRBV28 with TRBJ1-1; D gene uncertain. Germline CDR1 reads MDHEN; CDR2 reads SYDVKM. V lost 5 bases, J lost 0 bases, and 13 bases lay in between. This CDR3 is built from 15 residues. Here the CDR3 DNA reads TGTGCCAGCAGTCCGGGTCTTCACATGAACACTGAAGCTTTCTTT. As protein: CASSPGLHMNTEAFF.

This chain joins TRBV21-1 and TRBJ2-1; the DNA was not used to check the table's D call, TRBD2. TRBV21-1 is a known pseudogene. CDR3 length: 16 amino acids. The chain's CDR3 is CASSSSGRALSNEQFF. CDR3 nucleotide sequence: TGTGCCAGCAGCAGTAGCGGGAGGGCCCTCTCCAATGAGCAGTTCTTC.

The rearrangement joins TRBV29-1 to TRBJ1-2; no clear D. There are 12 residues in the CDR3. Trimming left V 7 bases short and J 4 bases short, with 13 bases between. Germline loops: CDR1 SQVTM, CDR2 ANQGSEA. CDR3 in DNA: TGCAGCGCCTACAGAAGTTCCTATGGCTACACCTTC. Amino acid sequence: CSAYRSSYGYTF.

The V and J genes are TRBV7-9 and TRBJ1-4; 8 bases match TRBD1. The CDR3 is made up of 15 amino acids. CDR1 and CDR2 from the germline V gene are SEHNR and FQNEAQ (reference sequence). The ends lost 1 base at V and 5 bases at J; junction bases unmatched: 3. The chain's CDR3 is CASSLGGQENEKLFF. DNA for the CDR3: TGTGCCAGCAGCTTAGGGGGACAGGAAAATGAAAAACTGTTTTTT.